This TCR beta chain was sequenced during a study of T cell responses to AZD1222 COVID-19 vaccine. With 2 bases clipped from V and 6 bases from J, the junction kept 2 bases outside the gene matches. The CDR3 is 13 residues long. Sequencing used immunoSEQ multiplex PCR; TCRdb keeps in-frame clones, though not all of them. The sample yields about 110,000 clones, around 87% seen once. Worth noting for this clone: Antigen unknown.

Whole-study results and caveats: Clonal diversity was possibly underestimated, and the donors were mostly white British, with more females. At baseline, just a handful of AZD1222 recipients tested seropositive. Distributed over spike, vaccine-associated CD4 TCRs predominated at 160-218 and 743-854.

The sample was peripheral blood, taken on day 0 of AZD1222 vaccination. The origin of this receptor is an adult in good health. V is TRBV12-3 or TRBV12-4 and J is TRBJ2-7; TRBD1 aligns across 9 bases. The CDR3 region is CASSLWTGAEQYF. The CDR3 DNA reads TGTGCCAGCAGTTTATGGACAGGGGCCGAGCAGTACTTC.